This paragraph reports one T cell receptor (beta chain). As handled by the study authors: Researchers report that nucleated cell counts were estimated from reference gene primer amplification. Sequencing was performed with immunoSEQ multiplex PCR; in TCRdb, only in-frame clones are kept and a portion is missing. V, J and clone size are those of that table, while D and trimming were read from the DNA. This sample has about 210,000 clones, with 85% to 90% found just once. This record comes from a study of blood T cell repertoires in COVID-19. The wider study: The United States, Italy and Spain provided the acute and convalescent COVID-19 samples.

The CDR3 has 15 amino acids. Germline-derived CDR1 and CDR2 are KGHSH and LQKENI. Germline trimming cut 2 bases from V and 6 bases from J; bases unmatched to any gene: 3. Cohort 3 recovered donors had two negative PCRs, clearance, or symptom resolution. The sequencing input was PBMCs or T cells enriched from blood (not recorded which). The rearrangement joins TRBV18 to TRBJ2-2, with 10 bases identical to TRBD1. The clonotype originates from a young man who had recovered from COVID-19. CDR3 DNA: TGTGCCAGCTCACCAAGGACAGGGGGAGCCGGGGAGCTGTTTTTT. Translating gives CASSPRTGGAGELFF.